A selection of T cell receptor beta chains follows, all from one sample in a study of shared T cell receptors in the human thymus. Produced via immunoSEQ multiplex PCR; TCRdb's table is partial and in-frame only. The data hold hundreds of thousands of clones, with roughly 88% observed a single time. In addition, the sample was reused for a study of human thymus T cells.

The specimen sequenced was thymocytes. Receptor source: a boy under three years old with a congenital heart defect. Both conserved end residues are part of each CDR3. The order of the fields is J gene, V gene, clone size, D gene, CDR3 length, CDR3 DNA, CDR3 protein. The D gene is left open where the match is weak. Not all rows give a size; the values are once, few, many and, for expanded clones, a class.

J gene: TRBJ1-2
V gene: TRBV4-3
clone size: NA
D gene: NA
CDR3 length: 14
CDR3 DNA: TGCGCCAGCAGCCCGCGTGGGGCCCCGTATGGCTACACCTTC
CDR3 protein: CASSPRGAPYGYTF

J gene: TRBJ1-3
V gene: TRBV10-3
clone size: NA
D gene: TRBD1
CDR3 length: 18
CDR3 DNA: TGTGCCATCAGTGAAACTGGACAGGGACTGGGCTCTGGAAACACCATATATTTT
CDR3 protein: CAISETGQGLGSGNTIYF

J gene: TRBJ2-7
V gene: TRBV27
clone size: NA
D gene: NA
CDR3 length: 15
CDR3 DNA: TGTGCCAGCAGTTTCACCGGGGATGTTCTCTGCGAGCAGTACTTC
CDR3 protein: CASSFTGDVLCEQYF

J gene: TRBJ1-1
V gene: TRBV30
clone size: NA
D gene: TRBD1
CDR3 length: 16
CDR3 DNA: TGTGCCTGGAGTTCCAACTACCGGGACAGGGGAGGTGAAGCTTTCTTT
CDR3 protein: CAWSSNYRDRGGEAFF

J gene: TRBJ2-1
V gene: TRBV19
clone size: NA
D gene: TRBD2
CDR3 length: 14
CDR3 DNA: TGTGCCATCGGGACTAGCGCCTCCTACAATGAGCAGTTCTTC
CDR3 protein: CAIGTSASYNEQFF

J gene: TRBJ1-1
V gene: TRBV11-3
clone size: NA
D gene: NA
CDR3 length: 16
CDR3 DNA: TGTGCCAGCAGCTCCTCCCGGGGGAAAATAAACACTGAAGCTTTCTTT
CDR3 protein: CASSSSRGKINTEAFF

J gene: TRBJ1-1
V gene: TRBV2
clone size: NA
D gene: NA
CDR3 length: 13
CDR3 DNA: TGTGCACTCAAGGGACAATGGGGAAAAAAAGCTTTCTTT
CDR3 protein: CALKGQWGKKAFF

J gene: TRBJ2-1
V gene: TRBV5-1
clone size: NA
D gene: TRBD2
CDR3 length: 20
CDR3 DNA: TGCGCCAGCAGCCTCGGGGGGGGGCTAGCCCGGTATAGGTCCTACAATGAGCAGTTCTTC
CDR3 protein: CASSLGGGLARYRSYNEQFF

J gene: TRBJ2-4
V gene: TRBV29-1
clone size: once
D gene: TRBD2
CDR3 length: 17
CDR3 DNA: TGCAGCGTTGGTGTGATAGCGGGATCCATGGCCAAAAACATTCAGTACTTC
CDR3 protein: CSVGVIAGSMAKNIQYF

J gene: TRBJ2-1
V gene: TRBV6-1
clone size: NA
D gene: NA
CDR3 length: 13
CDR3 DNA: TGTGCCAGCTTATCTTGGCGGGACGCTGAGCAGTTCTTC
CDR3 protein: CASLSWRDAEQFF

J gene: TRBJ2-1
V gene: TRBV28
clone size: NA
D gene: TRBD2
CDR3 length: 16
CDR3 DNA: TGTGCCAGCAGTTTACCTCCGACTAGCGGGAGGATTAAGTGGGTCTTC
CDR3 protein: CASSLPPTSGRIKWVF

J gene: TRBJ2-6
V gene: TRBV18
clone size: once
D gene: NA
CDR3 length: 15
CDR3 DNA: TGTGCCAGCTCACCCGGGTCGCTTGGGGCCAACGTCCTGACTTTC
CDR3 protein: CASSPGSLGANVLTF

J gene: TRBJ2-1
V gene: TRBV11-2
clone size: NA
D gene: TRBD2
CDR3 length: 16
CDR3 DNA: TGTGCCAGCAGCTTGGGGGGACTAGCGGGAGCCAATGAGCAGTTCTTC
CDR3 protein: CASSLGGLAGANEQFF

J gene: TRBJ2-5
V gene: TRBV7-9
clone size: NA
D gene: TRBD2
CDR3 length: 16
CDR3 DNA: TGTGCCAGCAGCTTATCTGAGACTAGCGGTCGGGGGGCCCAGTACTTC
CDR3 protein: CASSLSETSGRGAQYF

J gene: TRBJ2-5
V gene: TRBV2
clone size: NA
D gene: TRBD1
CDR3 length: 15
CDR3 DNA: TGTGCCAGCAGTCCAAGGGACAGGGTGAAGGAGACCCAGTACTTC
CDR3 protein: CASSPRDRVKETQYF

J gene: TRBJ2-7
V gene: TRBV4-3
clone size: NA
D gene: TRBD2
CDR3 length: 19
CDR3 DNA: TGCGCCAGCAGCCAAGAGACTAGCGGGAGTGAAGTTTGTTCCTACGAGCAGTACTTC
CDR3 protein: CASSQETSGSEVCSYEQYF

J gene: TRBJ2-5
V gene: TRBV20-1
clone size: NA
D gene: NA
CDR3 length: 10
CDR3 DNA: TGCAGTGCTAGGAGGGAGACCCAGTACTTC
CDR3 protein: CSARRETQYF

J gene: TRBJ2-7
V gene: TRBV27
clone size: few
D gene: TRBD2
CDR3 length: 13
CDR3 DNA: TGTGCCAGCAGTTTATTGTGGGGGGGAAGGCAGTACTTC
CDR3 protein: CASSLLWGGRQYF

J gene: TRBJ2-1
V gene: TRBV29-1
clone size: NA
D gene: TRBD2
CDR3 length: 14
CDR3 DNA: TGCAGCGTTGAAATGGGACTAACGAACGGTGAGCAGTTCTTC
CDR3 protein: CSVEMGLTNGEQFF

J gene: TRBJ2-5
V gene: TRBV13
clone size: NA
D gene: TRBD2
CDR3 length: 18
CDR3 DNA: TGTGCCAGCAGCTTGACTAGCGGGAGGGCCTTTTACCAAGAGACCCAGTACTTC
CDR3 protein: CASSLTSGRAFYQETQYF

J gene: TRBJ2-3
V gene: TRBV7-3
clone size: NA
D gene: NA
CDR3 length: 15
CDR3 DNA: TGTGCCAGCAGCCTCTACTACCCACCGAAAGATACGCAGTATTTT
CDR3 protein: CASSLYYPPKDTQYF

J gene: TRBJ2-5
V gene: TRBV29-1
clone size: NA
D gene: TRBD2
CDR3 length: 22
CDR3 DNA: TGCAGCGTTCTGGGGGGACAGGGAAAGAGGGGACTAGCGGGAGGGGGGGCGGAGACCCAGTACTTC
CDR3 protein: CSVLGGQGKRGLAGGGAETQYF

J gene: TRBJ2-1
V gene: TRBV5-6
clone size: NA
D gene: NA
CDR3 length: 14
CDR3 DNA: TGTGCCAGCAGGATCCGAGTACTAGCAAATGAGCAGTTCTTC
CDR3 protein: CASRIRVLANEQFF

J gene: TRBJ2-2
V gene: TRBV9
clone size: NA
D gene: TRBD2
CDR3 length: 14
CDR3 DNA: TGTGCCAGCGGTGGGACTAGAGACACCGGGGAGCTGTTTTTT
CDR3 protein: CASGGTRDTGELFF

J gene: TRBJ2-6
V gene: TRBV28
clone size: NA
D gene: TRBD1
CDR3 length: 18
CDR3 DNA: TGTGCCAGCAGTTTCTCGGGACAGGGGAGGGCTGGGGCCAACGTCCTGACTTTC
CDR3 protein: CASSFSGQGRAGANVLTF

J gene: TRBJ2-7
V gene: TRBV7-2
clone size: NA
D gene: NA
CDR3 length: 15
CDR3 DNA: TGTGCCAGCAGCGCAAAACCGGGATCACGGGGCGAGCAGTACTTC
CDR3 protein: CASSAKPGSRGEQYF

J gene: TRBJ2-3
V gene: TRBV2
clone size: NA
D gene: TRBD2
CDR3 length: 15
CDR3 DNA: TGTGCCAGCACGGCGGGGGGAGATGAGACAGATACGCAGTATTTT
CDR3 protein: CASTAGGDETDTQYF

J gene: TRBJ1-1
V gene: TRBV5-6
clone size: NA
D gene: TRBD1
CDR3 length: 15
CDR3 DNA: TGTGCCAGCAGCTTGGGGACAGGGTTGAACACTGAAGCTTTCTTT
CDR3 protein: CASSLGTGLNTEAFF

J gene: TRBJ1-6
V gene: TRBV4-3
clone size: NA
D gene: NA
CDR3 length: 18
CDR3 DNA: TGCGCCAGCAGCCCCCAAACTGCCCCGAGCTCCTATAATTCACCCCTCCACTTT
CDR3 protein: CASSPQTAPSSYNSPLHF

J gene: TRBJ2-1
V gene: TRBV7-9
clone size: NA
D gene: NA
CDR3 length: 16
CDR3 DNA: TGTGCCAGCAGCCCCCAAGCGCTTCGCTCCTACAATGAGCAGTTCTTC
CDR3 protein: CASSPQALRSYNEQFF

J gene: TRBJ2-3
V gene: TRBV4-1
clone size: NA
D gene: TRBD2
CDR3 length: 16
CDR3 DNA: TGCGCCAGCAGCGCCCCCGGGACTAGCCGCACAGATACGCAGTATTTT
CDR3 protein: CASSAPGTSRTDTQYF

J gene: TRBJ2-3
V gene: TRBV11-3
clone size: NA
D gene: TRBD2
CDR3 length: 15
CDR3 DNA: TGTGCCAGCAGCCCCGGGGGGACTAACACAGATACGCAGTATTTT
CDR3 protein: CASSPGGTNTDTQYF

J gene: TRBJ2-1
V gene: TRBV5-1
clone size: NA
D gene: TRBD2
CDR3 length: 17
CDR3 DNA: TGCGCCAGCAGCTTGCTGGGCGGGGGTCGTACTGGGAATGTCCAGTTCTTC
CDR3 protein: CASSLLGGGRTGNVQFF

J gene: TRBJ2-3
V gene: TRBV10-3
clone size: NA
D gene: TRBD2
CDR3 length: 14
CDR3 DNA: TGTGCCAGCTCTAGCGGGAGGGCCCCAGATACGCAGTATTTT
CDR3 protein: CASSSGRAPDTQYF

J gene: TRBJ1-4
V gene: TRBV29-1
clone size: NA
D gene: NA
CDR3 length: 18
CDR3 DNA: TGCAGCGTTAGTAGAGGACAGCAAACTCCTGCAACTAATGAAAAACTGTTTTTT
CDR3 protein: CSVSRGQQTPATNEKLFF

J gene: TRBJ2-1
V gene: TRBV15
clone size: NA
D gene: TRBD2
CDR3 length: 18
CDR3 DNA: TGTGCCACCAGCAGAGTGCCCGGGGGGGCCCTACTACGCAATGAGCAGTTCTTC
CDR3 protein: CATSRVPGGALLRNEQFF

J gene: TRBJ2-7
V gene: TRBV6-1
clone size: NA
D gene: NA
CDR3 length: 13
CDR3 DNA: TGTGCCAGCAGCGCCGACATAACCTACGAGCAGTACTTC
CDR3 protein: CASSADITYEQYF

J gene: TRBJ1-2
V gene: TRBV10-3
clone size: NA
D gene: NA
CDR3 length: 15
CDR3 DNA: TGTGCCATCAGTGACGACCGTGGGGGCTTTCATGGCTACACCTTC
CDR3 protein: CAISDDRGGFHGYTF

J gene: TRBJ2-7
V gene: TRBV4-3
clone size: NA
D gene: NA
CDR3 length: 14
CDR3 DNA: TGCGCCAGCAGCCAAGGGTTTCGGGGGAGCGAGCAGTACTTC
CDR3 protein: CASSQGFRGSEQYF

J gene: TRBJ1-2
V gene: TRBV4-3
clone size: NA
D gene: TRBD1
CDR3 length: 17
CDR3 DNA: TGCGCCAGCAGCCAGAACATCTTCGGACAGGAATACTATGGCTACACCTTC
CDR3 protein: CASSQNIFGQEYYGYTF

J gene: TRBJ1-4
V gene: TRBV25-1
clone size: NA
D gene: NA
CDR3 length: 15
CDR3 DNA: TGTGCCAGCAGTGGGAGGGAGGGAGGCTCTGAAAAACTGTTTTTT
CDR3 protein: CASSGREGGSEKLFF

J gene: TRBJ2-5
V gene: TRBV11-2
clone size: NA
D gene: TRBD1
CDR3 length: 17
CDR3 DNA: TGTGCCAGCAGCACCCCGAGGGACAGGCCCCTAGGGGAGACCCAGTACTTC
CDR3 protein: CASSTPRDRPLGETQYF

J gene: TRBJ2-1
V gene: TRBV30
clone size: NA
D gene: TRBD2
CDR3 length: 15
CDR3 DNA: TGTGCCTGGAGTGAGCGGGAGGGCGAATCCAATGAGCAGTTCTTC
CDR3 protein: CAWSEREGESNEQFF

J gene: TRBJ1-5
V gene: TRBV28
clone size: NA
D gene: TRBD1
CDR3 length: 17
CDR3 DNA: TGTGCCAGCAGTTTAAACGGGGACAGGGCGGGCAATCAGCCCCAGCATTTT
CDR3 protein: CASSLNGDRAGNQPQHF

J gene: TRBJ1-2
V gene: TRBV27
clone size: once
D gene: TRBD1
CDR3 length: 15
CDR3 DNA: TGTGCCAGCAAGGCGGGACAGGGAGGGGGCTATGGCTACACCTTC
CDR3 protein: CASKAGQGGGYGYTF

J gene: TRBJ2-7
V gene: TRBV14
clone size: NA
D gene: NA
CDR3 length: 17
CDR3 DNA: TGTGCCAGCAGCCAAGATCCAGGGGGCGGGAGCCCCTACGAGCAGTACTTC
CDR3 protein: CASSQDPGGGSPYEQYF

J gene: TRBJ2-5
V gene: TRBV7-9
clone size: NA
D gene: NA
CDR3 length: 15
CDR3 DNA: TGTGCCAGCAGCTTGTCTGCCCATTTCGGGGAGACCCAGTACTTC
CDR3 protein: CASSLSAHFGETQYF

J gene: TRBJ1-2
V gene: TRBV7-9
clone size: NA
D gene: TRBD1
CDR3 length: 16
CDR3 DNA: TGTGCCAGCAGCACGCGGCCGGGACAGGGTGACTATGGCTACACCTTC
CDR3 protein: CASSTRPGQGDYGYTF

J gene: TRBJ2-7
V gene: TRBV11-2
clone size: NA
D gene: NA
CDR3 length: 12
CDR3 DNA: TGTGCCAGCAGCTTATCAGCCTACGAGCAGTACTTC
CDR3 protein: CASSLSAYEQYF

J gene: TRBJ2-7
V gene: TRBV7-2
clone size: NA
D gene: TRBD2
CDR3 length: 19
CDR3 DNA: TGTGCCAGCAGCGTAGGACTACCGGGACTAGCGGTACCCTGGGGGGAGCAGTACTTC
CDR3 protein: CASSVGLPGLAVPWGEQYF

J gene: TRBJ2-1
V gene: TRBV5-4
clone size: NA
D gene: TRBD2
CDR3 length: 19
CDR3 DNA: TGTGCCAGCAGCTTGGCATGGGAACTAGCGGGCCTTATAAACAATGAGCAGTTCTTC
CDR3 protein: CASSLAWELAGLINNEQFF

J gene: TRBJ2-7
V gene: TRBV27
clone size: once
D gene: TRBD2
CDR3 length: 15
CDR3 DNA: TGTGCCAGCAGTTTAAGGCGGGAGTACCCCTACGAGCAGTACTTC
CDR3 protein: CASSLRREYPYEQYF

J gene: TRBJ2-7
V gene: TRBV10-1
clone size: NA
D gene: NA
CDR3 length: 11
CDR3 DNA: TGCGCCAGCAGTGAGCGGGACAATCAGTACTTC
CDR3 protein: CASSERDNQYF

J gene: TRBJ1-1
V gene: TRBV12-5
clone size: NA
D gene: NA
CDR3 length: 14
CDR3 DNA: TGTGCTAGTGGTTTGGGAGGGGGGAACACTGAAGCTTTCTTT
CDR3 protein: CASGLGGGNTEAFF

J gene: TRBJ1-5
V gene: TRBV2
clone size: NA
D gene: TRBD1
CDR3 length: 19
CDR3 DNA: TGTGCCAGCAGAAAGACCGGGACAGGGGGCGGAATAAGCAATCAGCCCCAGCATTTT
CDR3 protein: CASRKTGTGGGISNQPQHF

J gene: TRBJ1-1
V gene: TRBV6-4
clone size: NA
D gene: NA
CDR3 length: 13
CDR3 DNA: TGTGCCAGCAGCGAACAGACAAACACTGAAGCTTTCTTT
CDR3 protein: CASSEQTNTEAFF

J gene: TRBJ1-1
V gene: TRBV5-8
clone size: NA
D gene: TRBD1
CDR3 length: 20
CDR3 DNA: TGTGCCAGCAGCTTTAAGTCCGGCGGCAGGGGGTGGGAATTCAACACTGAAGCTTTCTTT
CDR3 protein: CASSFKSGGRGWEFNTEAFF

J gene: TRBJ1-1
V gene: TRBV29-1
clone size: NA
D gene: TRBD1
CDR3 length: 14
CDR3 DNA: TGCAGCATAACACAGGGGGCGCGGAACACTGAAGCTTTCTTT
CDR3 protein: CSITQGARNTEAFF